These 28 T cell receptor beta chains originate from one sample sequenced in a study of OX40 agonist ivuxolimab in advanced cancers. Sequenced by immunoSEQ multiplex PCR; TCRdb stores in-frame clones only, minus some. This table holds 55,000 to 80,000 clones, around 86% found once. Material: CD4+ or CD8+ T cells sorted from blood, obtained in a trial of the OX40 agonist ivuxolimab. The receptors were gathered from an adult with an advanced solid tumor such as melanoma, head and neck, liver or kidney cancer.

This clone has only a few counts. The rearrangement uses TRBV7-9 and TRBJ1-1, with D unresolved. The CDR3 runs to 15 residues. Germline CDR1 reads SEHNR; CDR2 reads FQNEAQ (reference sequence). V shed 5 bases and J shed 4 bases, with 17 bases lying between them. This CDR3 reads CASSVGMWDSTEAFF. The DNA for the CDR3 is TGTGCCAGCAGCGTCGGCATGTGGGATAGCACTGAAGCTTTCTTT. The full variable domain, in which reference TRBV7-9 and TRBJ1-1 provide the parts outside the CDR3, is DTGVSQNPRHKITKRGQNVTFRCDPISEHNRLYWYRQTLGQGPEFLTYFQNEAQLEKSRLLSDRFSAERPKGSFSTLEIQRTEQGDSAMYLCASSVGMWDSTEAFFGQGTRLTVV.

This chain uses TRBV5-4 with TRBJ2-3, with TRBD2 identical over 12 bases. Germline V gene lookup returns CDR1 SGHNT and CDR2 YYREEE (reference sequence). The CDR3 is 16 amino acids. V was pared by 4 bases and J by 4 bases, with 7 bases of the junction left unmatched. CDR3 nucleotides: TGTGCCAGCAGCCCACGACTAGCGGGAGACGCAGATACGCAGTATTTT. Amino acid sequence: CASSPRLAGDADTQYF. Full variable domain (rest looked up from reference TRBV5-4 and TRBJ2-3): ETGVTQSPTHLIKTRGQQVTLRCSSQSGHNTVSWYQQALGQGPQFIFQYYREEENGRGNFPPRFSGLQFPNYSSELNVNALELDDSALYLCASSPRLAGDADTQYFGPGTRLTVL.

CDR3 coding DNA: TGTGCCAGCAGCCCCCACACAGGGAAAGATACGCAGTATTTT. Its protein product is CASSPHTGKDTQYF. The chain joins TRBV7-9 to TRBJ2-3, with D possibly being TRBD1 (6 bases). The germline gives CDR1 SEHNR, CDR2 FQNEAQ (reference sequence). Trimming took off 5 bases at V and 5 bases at J, with 14 bases between the two ends. This CDR3 comprises 14 residues.

The gene calls are TRBV5-1 and TRBJ2-2; TRBD1 aligns across 7 bases. This CDR3 is 15 amino acids long. V lost 5 bases, J lost 3 bases, and 7 bases stayed unmatched. Germline V gene lookup returns CDR1 SGHRS and CDR2 YFSETQ. The CDR3 here is CASSSGQIDTGELFF. The CDR3 DNA follows: TGCGCCAGCAGTTCGGGACAGATCGACACCGGGGAGCTGTTTTTT. Complete variable domain (other parts from reference TRBV5-1 and TRBJ2-2): KAGVTQTPRYLIKTRGQQVTLSCSPISGHRSVSWYQQTPGQGLQFLFEYFSETQRNKGNFPGRFSGRQFSNSRSEMNVSTLELGDSALYLCASSSGQIDTGELFFGEGSRLTVL.

This sequence joins TRBV5-1 and TRBJ2-1; TRBD2 agrees at 11 bases. V was clipped by 0 bases and J by 6 bases; unmatched bases: 2. The CDR3 has 15 amino acids. Germline assignment: CDR1 SGHRS and CDR2 YFSETQ. The chain's CDR3 is CASSLDSGRANEQFF. The CDR3 DNA follows: TGCGCCAGCAGCTTGGATAGCGGGAGGGCCAATGAGCAGTTCTTC.

The chain combines TRBV7-8 with TRBJ1-2; 9 bases match TRBD1. The CDR3 has 16 residues. Trimming took 10 bases from V and 3 from J; bases not matched to a gene: 15. Germline V gene sequence: CDR1 SGHVS, CDR2 FQNEAQ. The CDR3 reads CATAPPPWDRDYGYTF. CDR3 DNA sequence: TGTGCCACCGCTCCCCCCCCTTGGGACAGGGACTATGGCTACACCTTC.

The genes are TRBV30 and TRBJ2-3; no definite D call. With 7 bases removed from V and 0 bases from J, the gap between germline ends came to 20 bases. The length of the CDR3 is 16 residues. Germline CDR1 and CDR2: GTSNPN and SVGIG (reference sequence). The CDR3 protein is CAFSPGSTLSTDTQYF. The CDR3 bases are TGTGCCTTCTCCCCCGGGTCTACTCTTAGCACAGATACGCAGTATTTT.

This chain links TRBV4-1 with TRBJ1-6; D is ambiguous. Germline assignment: CDR1 MGHRA and CDR2 YSYEKL. The CDR3 loop spans 17 amino acids. V lost 0 bases and J 10 bases, leaving 19 bases between the germline ends. The CDR3 nucleotides are TGCGCCAGCAGCCAAGACAAGGCGGCAGCTATTGGGTCACCCCTCCACTTT. Amino acid sequence: CASSQDKAAAIGSPLHF.

The chain recombines TRBV7-8 with TRBJ1-5, with 7 bases identical to TRBD1. This CDR3 has 17 amino acids. From germline, CDR1 is SGHVS and CDR2 FQNEAQ. V trimming: 4 bases; J trimming: 6 bases; junction bases outside the gene matches: 15. CDR3 sequence: CASSWDDDRAGIQPQHF. The CDR3 DNA reads TGTGCCAGCAGCTGGGATGACGACAGGGCTGGTATTCAGCCCCAGCATTTT.

This chain joins TRBV5-1 and TRBJ1-2, with D possibly being TRBD1 (5 bases). The germline gives CDR1 SGHRS, CDR2 YFSETQ. The CDR3 totals 13 residues. Between the trimmed V and J ends, which lost 4 bases and 3 bases, there was a span of 10 bases. The CDR3: CASSEQVDYGYTF. CDR3 nucleotides: TGCGCCAGCAGCGAACAGGTAGACTATGGCTACACCTTC.

This chain's CDR3 is CASRGGAGTTDTQYF. In nucleotides, the CDR3 is TGCGCCAGCAGGGGGGGGGCAGGGACCACAGATACGCAGTATTTT. J is TRBJ2-3 and V is TRBV5-1, with D perhaps matching TRBD2 (7 bases). CDR1 and CDR2 from the germline V gene are SGHRS and YFSETQ. V lost 5 bases and J 2 bases, leaving 15 bases between the germline ends. This CDR3 is 15 amino acids long.

The chain carries TRBV4-3 and TRBJ1-5; the D is unclear. V was trimmed by 0 bases and J by 5 bases, leaving 5 bases between them. The CDR3 has 13 residues. Germline values: CDR1 LGHNA, CDR2 YSLEER. CDR3: CASSQDRDQPQHF. CDR3 sequence (DNA): TGCGCCAGCAGCCAAGATCGTGATCAGCCCCAGCATTTT.

The chain recombines TRBV29-1 with TRBJ2-3, with D possibly being TRBD2 (6 bases). The CDR3 contains 14 residues. V lost 7 bases to trimming and J lost 2 bases, with 16 bases between them. The germline V gene encodes CDR1 SQVTM and CDR2 ANQGSEA. CDR3 region: CSAAPGLHTDTQYF. The DNA of the CDR3 is TGCAGCGCCGCTCCGGGACTCCACACAGATACGCAGTATTTT.

The rearrangement uses TRBV6-6 and TRBJ2-7; 10 positions match TRBD2. This CDR3 has 14 residues. V was clipped by 5 bases and J by 5 bases; unmatched bases: 6. CDR1 is MNHNY, CDR2 SVGAGI, per germline (reference sequence). The CDR3 coding sequence is TGTGCCAGCAGTAAAGCGGGGGGGCTGAACGAGCAGTACTTC. The encoded protein is CASSKAGGLNEQYF.

This rearrangement joins TRBV2 to TRBJ1-5, with D uncertain. The CDR3 totals 14 residues. V lost 1 base to trimming and J lost 4 bases, with 8 bases between them. Germline V CDR1 and CDR2: SNHLY, FYNNEI. The CDR3 protein is CASSEDSLNQPQHF. The CDR3 nucleotides read TGTGCCAGCAGTGAAGACAGCCTTAATCAGCCCCAGCATTTT. Variable domain in full (rest from reference TRBV2 and TRBJ1-5): EPEVTQTPSHQVTQMGQEVILRCVPISNHLYFYWYRQILGQKVEFLVSFYNNEISEKSEIFDDQFSVERPDGSNFTLKIRSTKLEDSAMYFCASSEDSLNQPQHFGDGTRLSIL.

The gene calls are TRBV5-4 and TRBJ2-7; D assignment may be TRBD1 or TRBD2 (7 bases each). Per germline, CDR1 SGHNT and CDR2 YYREEE (reference sequence). With 0 bases removed from V and 6 bases from J, the gap between germline ends came to 13 bases. The CDR3 has 14 residues. CDR3 residues: CASSLEQGRGEQYF. Written as DNA, the CDR3 is TGTGCCAGCAGCTTGGAACAGGGGAGGGGCGAGCAGTACTTC.

V gene TRBV6-1 combines with J gene TRBJ1-6, with D hard to call. CDR3 length equals 13 residues. V lost 2 bases to trimming and J lost 5 bases, with 4 bases between them. Germline V gives CDR1 MNHNS, CDR2 SASEGT. The CDR3 nucleotides read TGTGCCAGCAGTGAAATCGATAATTCACCCCTCCACTTT. Protein: CASSEIDNSPLHF.

V and J are TRBV19 and TRBJ2-3; 9 nucleotides match TRBD2. V lost 7 bases to trimming and J lost 5 bases; unmatched junction nucleotides: 7. The CDR3 is 14 amino acids. CDR1 is LNHDA and CDR2 is SQIVND in the germline V gene (reference sequence). The DNA of the CDR3 is TGTGCCAGTAAAGTTAGCGGGGGTAAAGATACGCAGTATTTT. Translated: CASKVSGGKDTQYF.

This clone was seen just once. This chain uses TRBV7-2 with TRBJ1-1; TRBD1 aligns across 7 bases. Trimming at V came to 5 bases and at J to 0 bases, leaving 12 bases not matched to a gene. The germline V gene has CDR1 SGHTA and CDR2 FQGNSA. The CDR3 is made up of 17 amino acids. CDR3 region: CASSLLGTATMNTEAFF. Here the CDR3 DNA reads TGTGCCAGCAGCCTCTTGGGGACAGCTACCATGAACACTGAAGCTTTCTTT.

V gene TRBV7-2 combines with J gene TRBJ2-7, with 11 bases lining up with TRBD1. J was trimmed by 7 bases and V by 1 base; bases with no gene match: 6. Germline-derived CDR1 and CDR2 are SGHTA and FQGNSA. The CDR3 sequence is 15 residues long. The CDR3 DNA reads TGTGCCAGCAGCTTAGACATTGGGACAGGGGGGGAGCAGTACTTC. The encoded protein is CASSLDIGTGGEQYF. The variable domain in full, with the rest retrieved from reference TRBV7-2 and TRBJ2-7, is GAGVSQSPSNKVTEKGKDVELRCDPISGHTALYWYRQSLGQGLEFLIYFQGNSAPDKSGLPSDRFSAERTGGSVSTLTIQRTQQEDSAVYLCASSLDIGTGGEQYFGPGTRLTVT.

This chain links TRBV28 with TRBJ2-1; possible D gene TRBD2, 5 bases. This CDR3 has 12 amino acids. V lost 10 bases to trimming and J lost 4 bases, with 11 bases between them. The germline V gene has CDR1 MDHEN and CDR2 SYDVKM. In nucleotides, the CDR3 is TGTGCCACTTCAGAGCGGTACAATGAGCAGTTCTTC. Its translation: CATSERYNEQFF.

This chain uses TRBV4-1 with TRBJ2-2; D not certain. Germline V gene data show CDR1 as MGHRA and CDR2 as YSYEKL. Trimming cost V 3 bases and J 2 bases, with 10 bases left between them. The CDR3 extends over 15 amino acids. The CDR3 DNA reads as TGCGCCAGCAGCCATGGGTCGATAAACACCGGGGAGCTGTTTTTT. It is translated as CASSHGSINTGELFF.

This chain uses TRBV15 with TRBJ2-5; D might be TRBD1 (6 bases). The V end was cut by 0 bases, the J end by 7 bases, with 15 bases between. Germline-derived CDR1 and CDR2 are LNHNV and YYDKDF (reference sequence). This CDR3 comprises 15 residues. For the CDR3, the DNA is TGTGCCACCAGCAGAGATGGACAGACAACCAGGACCCAGTACTTC. It encodes CATSRDGQTTRTQYF.

The rearrangement uses TRBV30 and TRBJ1-5; TRBD1 matches 7 bases. The V and J ends lost 4 bases and 7 bases, in that order; junction bases with no gene match: 7. The CDR3 totals 13 residues. The V gene's germline CDR1 is GTSNPN and CDR2 SVGIG (reference sequence). The CDR3 protein is CAWNGGQTQPQHF. The CDR3 DNA is TGTGCCTGGAATGGGGGACAGACACAGCCCCAGCATTTT.

The chain carries TRBV6-5 and TRBJ2-5; the match to TRBD2 covers 7 bases. Trimming cost V 8 bases and J 8 bases; bases outside gene matches: 14. CDR1 MNHEY and CDR2 SVGAGI come from the germline V gene. The CDR3 is 14 amino acids. The CDR3 DNA reads as TGTGCCAGCCGGCCTGACGGGAGGCGTAGTACCCAGTACTTC. It specifies CASRPDGRRSTQYF.

The chain is built from TRBV27 and TRBJ1-6; no definite D call. Germline lookup yields CDR1 MNHEY and CDR2 SMNVEV (reference sequence). The germline V and J ends were trimmed by 2 bases and 1 base, with 6 bases remaining between them. The CDR3 is 15 amino acids. The CDR3 is CASSLKESYNSPLHF. The DNA of the CDR3 is TGTGCCAGCAGTTTAAAGGAATCCTATAATTCACCCCTCCACTTT.

CDR3 amino acids: CASSVRRTGDSPLHF. CDR3 sequence (DNA): TGTGCCAGCAGTGTACGCCGGACAGGGGATTCACCCCTCCACTTT. The chain links TRBV6-1 to TRBJ1-6; 9 bases line up with TRBD1. Per germline, CDR1 MNHNS and CDR2 SASEGT. This CDR3 is built from 15 residues. The V segment lost 4 bases and the J segment 8 bases; nucleotides outside the gene matches: 6.

This sequence joins TRBV5-1 and TRBJ1-3, with a weak D call TRBD1 (5 bases). This CDR3 contains 15 residues. Germline V CDR1 and CDR2: SGHRS, YFSETQ. The V end lost 0 bases, the J end lost 2 bases, and 9 bases lay between the germline ends. CDR3 sequence (DNA): TGCGCCAGCAGCTTGGGAAGCAGGGCTGGAAACACCATATATTTT. Protein product: CASSLGSRAGNTIYF.